This paragraph reports one TCR beta chain. These data belong to a study of technical replicates of blood from a handful of donors. The repertoire was sequenced with immunoSEQ multiplex PCR; TCRdb's copy has only in-frame clones and lacks some. The repertoire has 45,000 to 50,000 clones, more than 85% of them found once; the top ten carry 3.5% to 4.5%. The sequence derives from a human donor in good health. Some clones in this sample may be carry-over from other donors' samples. The sequencing sample was made of PBMCs.

The DNA for the CDR3 is TGTGCCAGCAGCTTGGCGTCAGGACAGGGATACGAGCAGTACTTC. Its translation: CASSLASGQGYEQYF. This chain connects TRBV5-4 to TRBJ2-7, with TRBD1 matching over 8 bases. The CDR3 extends over 15 amino acids. Trimming at V came to 0 bases and at J to 4 bases, leaving 6 bases not matched to a gene. Germline CDR1 is SGHNT and CDR2 is YYREEE (reference sequence).